Described below is a single T cell receptor beta chain sequence and its context. CDR3 size: 15 residues. V was shortened by 1 base and J by 0 bases, with 12 bases between the two germline ends. The germline V gene encodes CDR1 GTSNPN and CDR2 SVGIG (reference sequence). Together with a sample-barcoded 5' primer, a J-beta primer mix was included in a second PCR lasting about 7 to 12 cycles. A single record per CDR3 protein comes from TCRdb applying MiXCR to the 5' RACE reads. The sample includes just under 900,000 distinct CDR3 sequences, around 30% of them seen just once. The data were obtained in a study of blood T cells in healthy people across ages.

The chain combines TRBV30 with TRBJ1-1; D gene uncertain. The TCR was taken from an elderly woman in good health. The sequencing input was blood. The CDR3 coding sequence is TGTGCCTGGAGTGGCCTTCGGGGATTGAACACTGAAGCTTTCTTT. It encodes CAWSGLRGLNTEAFF.